This is a list of T cell receptor beta chains from one sample in a study of blood T cell repertoires in COVID-19. Only in-frame clones appear in the TCRdb table, and some are missing; sequencing was by immunoSEQ multiplex PCR. Of 150,000 to 200,000 clones listed, over 90% were seen once; the top ten hold just under 2%. Sequenced: peripheral blood. The receptors here all came from an older woman with COVID-19, enrolled during active disease. Each CDR3 is given with its conserved first and last residue. The D gene is left open where the match is weak. Some rows mark clone size as missing; the rest say once, few, many or name a class of expanded clone.

J gene: TRBJ2-7
CDR3 length: 15
clone size: -
V gene: TRBV11-2
D gene: TRBD1
CDR3 protein: CASSLADREWNEQYF
CDR3 DNA: TGTGCCAGCAGCTTAGCGGACAGGGAGTGGAACGAGCAGTACTTC

J gene: TRBJ1-1
CDR3 length: 13
clone size: -
V gene: TRBV10-1
D gene: -
CDR3 protein: CASTQGSNTEAFF
CDR3 DNA: TGCGCCAGCACCCAGGGGTCGAACACTGAAGCTTTCTTT

J gene: TRBJ2-1
CDR3 length: 13
clone size: once
V gene: TRBV5-1
D gene: -
CDR3 protein: CASSLGLYNEQFF
CDR3 DNA: TGCGCCAGCAGCCTAGGACTCTACAATGAGCAGTTCTTC

J gene: TRBJ1-4
CDR3 length: 16
clone size: -
V gene: TRBV15
D gene: TRBD1
CDR3 protein: CATSRTWTGGSEKLFF
CDR3 DNA: TGTGCCACCAGCAGAACCTGGACAGGGGGGTCTGAAAAACTGTTTTTT

J gene: TRBJ1-6
CDR3 length: 17
clone size: once
V gene: TRBV19
D gene: TRBD1
CDR3 protein: CASSPQPTGPLGSPLHF
CDR3 DNA: TGTGCCAGTAGCCCACAACCGACAGGGCCCCTGGGTTCACCCCTCCACTTT

J gene: TRBJ2-2
CDR3 length: 16
clone size: -
V gene: TRBV7-7
D gene: -
CDR3 protein: CASSLDATLNTGELFF
CDR3 DNA: TGTGCTAGCAGCTTAGACGCGACTCTCAACACCGGGGAGCTGTTTTTT

J gene: TRBJ2-3
CDR3 length: 17
clone size: -
V gene: TRBV9
D gene: -
CDR3 protein: CAGPGDIEREDTDTQYF
CDR3 DNA: TGTGCCGGCCCTGGGGACATTGAGAGAGAAGACACAGATACGCAGTATTTT

J gene: TRBJ2-5
CDR3 length: 17
clone size: -
V gene: TRBV11-2
D gene: TRBD2
CDR3 protein: CASSLVVLAGGQETQYF
CDR3 DNA: TGTGCCAGCAGCTTAGTGGTGTTAGCGGGGGGCCAAGAGACCCAGTACTTC

J gene: TRBJ1-1
CDR3 length: 13
clone size: -
V gene: TRBV12-5
D gene: -
CDR3 protein: CASGLNRNTEAFF
CDR3 DNA: TGTGCTAGTGGTTTAAACAGGAACACTGAAGCTTTCTTT

J gene: TRBJ1-5
CDR3 length: 15
clone size: -
V gene: TRBV11-2
D gene: TRBD1
CDR3 protein: CASSPGTASNQPQHF
CDR3 DNA: TGTGCCAGCAGCCCTGGGACAGCGAGCAATCAGCCCCAGCATTTT

J gene: TRBJ2-3
CDR3 length: 14
clone size: -
V gene: TRBV6-6
D gene: -
CDR3 protein: CASSYSAHTDTQYF
CDR3 DNA: TGTGCCAGCAGTTACTCGGCACACACAGATACGCAGTATTTT

J gene: TRBJ2-4
CDR3 length: 12
clone size: -
V gene: TRBV3-1/TRBV3-2
D gene: TRBD1
CDR3 protein: CASSPDRRIQYF
CDR3 DNA: TGTGCCAGCAGCCCGGACAGGCGGATTCAGTACTTC

J gene: TRBJ2-4
CDR3 length: 16
clone size: few
V gene: TRBV27
D gene: TRBD1
CDR3 protein: CASSFIQGVAKNIQYF
CDR3 DNA: TGTGCCAGCAGTTTTATCCAGGGGGTAGCCAAAAACATTCAGTACTTC

J gene: TRBJ1-1
CDR3 length: 13
clone size: -
V gene: TRBV5-4
D gene: -
CDR3 protein: CASSSGSNTEAFF
CDR3 DNA: TGTGCCAGCAGCTCCGGGTCGAACACTGAAGCTTTCTTT

J gene: TRBJ2-6
CDR3 length: 17
clone size: -
V gene: TRBV18
D gene: TRBD2
CDR3 protein: CASSLGGGPAGANVLTF
CDR3 DNA: TGTGCCAGCTCACTCGGGGGGGGCCCTGCTGGGGCCAACGTCCTGACTTTC

J gene: TRBJ1-5
CDR3 length: 13
clone size: -
V gene: TRBV6-5
D gene: -
CDR3 protein: CASRRTVNQPQHF
CDR3 DNA: TGTGCCAGCAGACGGACAGTCAATCAGCCCCAGCATTTT

J gene: TRBJ2-2
CDR3 length: 15
clone size: -
V gene: TRBV6-2/TRBV6-3
D gene: TRBD2
CDR3 protein: CASSRGGPNTGELFF
CDR3 DNA: TGTGCCAGCAGTCGCGGGGGACCGAACACCGGGGAGCTGTTTTTT

J gene: TRBJ1-6
CDR3 length: 16
clone size: -
V gene: TRBV21-1
D gene: -
CDR3 protein: CASSITRQASHSPLHF
CDR3 DNA: TGTGCCAGCAGCATTACCCGACAGGCCTCCCATTCACCCCTCCACTTT

J gene: TRBJ1-1
CDR3 length: 13
clone size: -
V gene: TRBV6-4
D gene: -
CDR3 protein: CASSREVNTEAFF
CDR3 DNA: TGTGCCAGCAGCCGGGAGGTGAACACTGAAGCTTTCTTT

J gene: TRBJ1-1
CDR3 length: 13
clone size: once
V gene: TRBV13
D gene: -
CDR3 protein: CASSPRENTEAFF
CDR3 DNA: TGTGCCAGCAGCCCACGGGAGAACACTGAAGCTTTCTTT

J gene: TRBJ1-6
CDR3 length: 13
clone size: -
V gene: TRBV12-3/TRBV12-4
D gene: -
CDR3 protein: CASSSTENSPLHF
CDR3 DNA: TGTGCCAGCAGTTCGACAGAGAATTCACCCCTCCACTTT

J gene: TRBJ1-1
CDR3 length: 12
clone size: -
V gene: TRBV30
D gene: -
CDR3 protein: CAWTDLGTEAFF
CDR3 DNA: TGTGCCTGGACCGATCTCGGCACTGAAGCTTTCTTT

J gene: TRBJ1-1
CDR3 length: 15
clone size: -
V gene: TRBV7-8
D gene: TRBD1
CDR3 protein: CASSFPGQMNTEAFF
CDR3 DNA: TGTGCCAGCAGCTTCCCGGGACAGATGAACACTGAAGCTTTCTTT

J gene: TRBJ2-1
CDR3 length: 14
clone size: once
V gene: TRBV5-4
D gene: TRBD2
CDR3 protein: CASRNSGGAYEQFF
CDR3 DNA: TGTGCCAGCAGAAATAGCGGGGGGGCCTATGAGCAGTTCTTC

J gene: TRBJ1-3
CDR3 length: 14
clone size: -
V gene: TRBV11-2
D gene: -
CDR3 protein: CASSLYGTGNTIYF
CDR3 DNA: TGTGCCAGCAGCTTATATGGGACAGGAAACACCATATATTTT

J gene: TRBJ1-1
CDR3 length: 15
clone size: -
V gene: TRBV7-3
D gene: -
CDR3 protein: CASSPFTGSGTEAFF
CDR3 DNA: TGTGCCAGCAGCCCCTTTACAGGTTCTGGCACTGAAGCTTTCTTT

J gene: TRBJ1-1
CDR3 length: 12
clone size: -
V gene: TRBV29-1
D gene: TRBD1
CDR3 protein: CSVLNRGTEAFF
CDR3 DNA: TGCAGCGTCTTGAACAGGGGGACTGAAGCTTTCTTT

J gene: TRBJ2-3
CDR3 length: 15
clone size: -
V gene: TRBV5-1
D gene: -
CDR3 protein: CASSRGRIDADTQYF
CDR3 DNA: TGCGCCAGCAGCCGGGGAAGGATCGACGCAGATACGCAGTATTTT

J gene: TRBJ1-4
CDR3 length: 14
clone size: -
V gene: TRBV18
D gene: -
CDR3 protein: CASSPSGVGEKLFF
CDR3 DNA: TGTGCCAGCTCACCGTCAGGGGTGGGTGAAAAACTGTTTTTT